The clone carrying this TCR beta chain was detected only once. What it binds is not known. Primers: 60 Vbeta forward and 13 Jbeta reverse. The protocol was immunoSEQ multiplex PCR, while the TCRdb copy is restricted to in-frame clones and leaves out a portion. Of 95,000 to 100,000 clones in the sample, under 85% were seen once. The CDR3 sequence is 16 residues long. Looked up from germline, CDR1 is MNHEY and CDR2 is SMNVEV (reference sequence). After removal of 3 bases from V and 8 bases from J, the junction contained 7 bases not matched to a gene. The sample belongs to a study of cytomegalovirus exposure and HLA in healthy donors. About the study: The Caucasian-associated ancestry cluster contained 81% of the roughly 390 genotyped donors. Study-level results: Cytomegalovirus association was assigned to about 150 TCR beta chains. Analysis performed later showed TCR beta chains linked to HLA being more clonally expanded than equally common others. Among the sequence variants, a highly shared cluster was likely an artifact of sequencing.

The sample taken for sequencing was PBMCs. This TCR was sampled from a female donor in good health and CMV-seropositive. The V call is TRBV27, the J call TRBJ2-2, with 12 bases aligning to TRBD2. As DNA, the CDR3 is TGTGCCAGCAGTTTGCCGACTAGCGGGAGAGTGGGGGAGCTGTTTTTT. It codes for CASSLPTSGRVGELFF.